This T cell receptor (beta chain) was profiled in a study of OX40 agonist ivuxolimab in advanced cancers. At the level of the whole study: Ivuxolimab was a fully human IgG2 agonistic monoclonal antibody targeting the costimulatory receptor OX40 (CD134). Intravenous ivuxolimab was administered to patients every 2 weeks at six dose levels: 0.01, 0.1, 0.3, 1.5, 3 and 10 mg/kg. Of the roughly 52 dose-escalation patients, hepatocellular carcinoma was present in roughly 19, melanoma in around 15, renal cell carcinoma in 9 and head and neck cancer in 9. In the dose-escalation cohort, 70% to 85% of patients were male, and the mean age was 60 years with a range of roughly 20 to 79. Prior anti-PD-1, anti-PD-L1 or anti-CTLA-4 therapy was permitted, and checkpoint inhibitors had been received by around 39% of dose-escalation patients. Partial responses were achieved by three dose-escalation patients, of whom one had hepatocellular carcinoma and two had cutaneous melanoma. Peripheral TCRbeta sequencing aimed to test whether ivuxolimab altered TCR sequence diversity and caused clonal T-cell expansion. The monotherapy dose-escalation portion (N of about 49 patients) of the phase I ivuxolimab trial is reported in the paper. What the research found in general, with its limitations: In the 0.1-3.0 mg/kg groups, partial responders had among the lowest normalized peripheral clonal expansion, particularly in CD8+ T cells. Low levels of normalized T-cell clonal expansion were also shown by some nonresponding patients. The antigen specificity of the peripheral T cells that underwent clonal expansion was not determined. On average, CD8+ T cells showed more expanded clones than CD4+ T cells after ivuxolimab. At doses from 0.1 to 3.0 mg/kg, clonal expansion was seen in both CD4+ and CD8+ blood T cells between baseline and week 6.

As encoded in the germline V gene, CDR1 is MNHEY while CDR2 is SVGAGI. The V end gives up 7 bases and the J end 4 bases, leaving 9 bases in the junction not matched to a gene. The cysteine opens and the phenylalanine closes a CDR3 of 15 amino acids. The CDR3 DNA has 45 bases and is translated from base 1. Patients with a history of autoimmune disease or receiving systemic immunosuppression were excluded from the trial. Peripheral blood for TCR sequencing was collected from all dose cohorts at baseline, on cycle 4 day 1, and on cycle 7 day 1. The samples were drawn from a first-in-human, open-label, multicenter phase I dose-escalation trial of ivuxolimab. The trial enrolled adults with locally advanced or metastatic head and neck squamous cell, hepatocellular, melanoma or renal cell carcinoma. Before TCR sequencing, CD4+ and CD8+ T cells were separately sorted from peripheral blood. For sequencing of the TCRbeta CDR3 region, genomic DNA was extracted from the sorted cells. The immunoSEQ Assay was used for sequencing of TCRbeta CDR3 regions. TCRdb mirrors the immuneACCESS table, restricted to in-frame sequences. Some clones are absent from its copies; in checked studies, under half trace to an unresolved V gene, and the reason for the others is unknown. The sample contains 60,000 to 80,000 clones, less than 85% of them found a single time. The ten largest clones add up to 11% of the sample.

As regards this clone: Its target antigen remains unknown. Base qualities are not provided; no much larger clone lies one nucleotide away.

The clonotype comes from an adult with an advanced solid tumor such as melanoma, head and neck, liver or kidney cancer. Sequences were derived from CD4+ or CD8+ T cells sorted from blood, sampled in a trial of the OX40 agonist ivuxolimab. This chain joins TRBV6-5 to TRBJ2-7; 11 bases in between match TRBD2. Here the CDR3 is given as CASNPVTSGVYEQYF. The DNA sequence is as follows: TGTGCCAGCAATCCCGTGACTAGCGGGGTTTACGAGCAGTACTTC.